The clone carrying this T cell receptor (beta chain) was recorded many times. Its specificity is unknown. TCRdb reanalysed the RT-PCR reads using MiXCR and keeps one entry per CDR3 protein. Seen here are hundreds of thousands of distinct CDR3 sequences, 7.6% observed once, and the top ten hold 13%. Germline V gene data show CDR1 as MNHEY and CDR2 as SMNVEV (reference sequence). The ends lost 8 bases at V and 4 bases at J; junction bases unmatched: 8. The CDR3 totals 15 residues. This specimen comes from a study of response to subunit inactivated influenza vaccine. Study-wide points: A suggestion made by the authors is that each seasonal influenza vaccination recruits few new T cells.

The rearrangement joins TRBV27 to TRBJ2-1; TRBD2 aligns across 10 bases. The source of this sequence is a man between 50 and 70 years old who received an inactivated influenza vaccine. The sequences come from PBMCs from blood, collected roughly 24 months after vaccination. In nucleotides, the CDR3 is TGTGCCAGCGGTTCTAGCGGGAGACCGTACAATGAGCAGTTCTTC. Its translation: CASGSSGRPYNEQFF.